What follows is one T cell receptor (beta chain) and its context. Its target is not known. Additional DNA sequences in this sample encode the identical CDR3. Generated by immunoSEQ multiplex PCR, the TCRdb table keeps only in-frame clones and is missing some. The table has more than 100,000 clones, approximately 85% seen once. These data come from a study of T cell responses to AZD1222 COVID-19 vaccine. At the level of the study: Pooled in the analysis were second doses at about 4 or about 12 weeks.

Points from the study as a whole: The reported proportion of spike-specific TCRs targeting unmutated variant regions was nearly half. The sample set comprised mostly white British donors with more females, and clonal diversity was possibly underestimated. An increase in Spike-specific TCR breadth and depth was observed after two AZD1222 doses.

V was shortened by 3 bases and J by 4 bases, with 7 bases between the two germline ends. The CDR3 has 13 residues. Sequences were derived from peripheral blood, sampled on day 0 of AZD1222 vaccination. The source of this sequence is an adult in good health. The rearrangement links TRBV12-3 or TRBV12-4 to TRBJ1-5; D perhaps matches TRBD1 (5 bases). CDR3 coding DNA: TGTGCCAGCAGTTTTCGGGGGAATCAGCCCCAGCATTTT. Residues: CASSFRGNQPQHF.